This TCR beta chain was captured by sequencing in a study of control samples from healthy donors and cancer patients. The assay was immunoSEQ multiplex PCR, and TCRdb's table has in-frame clones only and misses some. The table lists 110,000 or so clones, 83% of them singletons. Sequenced: blood. The clonotype originates from a woman in her 50s in good health.

CDR3 sequence reads: CASSLGTGGPYEQYF. CDR3 coding DNA: TGTGCCAGCAGCTTAGGGACAGGTGGGCCCTACGAGCAGTACTTC. V gene TRBV11-1 combines with J gene TRBJ2-7; 7 positions agree with TRBD1. Per the germline V gene, CDR1 is SGHAT and CDR2 is FQDESV (reference sequence). The CDR3 extends over 15 amino acids. J lost 2 bases, V lost 1 base, and 5 bases had no gene match.